The 18 T cell receptor beta chains in this list originate from one sample, sequenced in a study of response to subunit inactivated influenza vaccine. TCRdb itself ran the RT-PCR reads through MiXCR, one entry per CDR3 protein. The profile covers under 200,000 distinct CDR3 sequences, with under 13% appearing a single time and roughly 12% taken by the ten largest. The specimen was non-naive T cells sorted from PBMCs, collected 35 to 45 days after vaccination. The receptor source for this set is a middle-aged man who received an inactivated influenza vaccine.

This clonotype has a handful of counts. The chain uses TRBV7-2 and TRBJ2-7; D possibly uses TRBD1 or TRBD2 (5 bases each). The germline CDR1 and CDR2 sequences are SGHTA and FQGNSA. This CDR3 comprises 16 residues. V lost 1 base and J lost 4, with 17 bases in between. The CDR3 coding sequence is TGTGCCAGCAGCTTAGAGGGAGTGGGGCTTCCATACGAGCAGTACTTC. The encoded protein is CASSLEGVGLPYEQYF.

The chain couples TRBV5-1 to TRBJ2-5; D perhaps matches TRBD1 (6 bases). This CDR3 is built from 15 residues. The germline gives CDR1 SGHRS, CDR2 YFSETQ. Trimming removed 2 bases at V and 0 bases at J, with 11 bases between. As DNA, the CDR3 is TGCGCCAGCAGCTTTCGGGCAGGGGACCAAGAGACCCAGTACTTC. Amino acid sequence: CASSFRAGDQETQYF.

This clonotype turned up a few times. The V call is TRBV7-9, the J call TRBJ2-7; perhaps TRBD2 as D (6 bases). The length of the CDR3 is 15 residues. Germline V gives CDR1 SEHNR, CDR2 FQNEAQ (reference sequence). Trimming took 5 bases from V and 0 from J, leaving 14 bases between them. The CDR3 coding sequence is TGTGCCAGCAGCACCCTCGCCGGGGGCTCCTACGAGCAGTACTTC. Amino acid sequence: CASSTLAGGSYEQYF.

This clonotype was picked up a small number of times. J is TRBJ2-7 and V is TRBV6-1; tentative D call: TRBD1 (6 bases). V was shortened by 5 bases and J by 5 bases, with 13 bases between the two germline ends. Germline CDR1 reads MNHNS; CDR2 reads SASEGT. This CDR3 contains 13 residues. CDR3 residues: CASSTQGFHEQYF. The CDR3 region has the DNA TGTGCCAGCAGTACACAGGGTTTCCACGAGCAGTACTTC.

This clonotype was seen ten or more times. The chain combines TRBV20-1 with TRBJ2-7; the match to TRBD2 covers 10 bases. CDR1 is DFQATT, CDR2 SNEGSKA, per germline (reference sequence). Trimming took 5 bases from V and 6 from J; bases not matched to a gene: 10. This CDR3 is 14 amino acids long. The DNA for the CDR3 is TGCAGTGCTGGGGAGTGGACTAGCGGTGGCGAGCAGTACTTC. Translation gives CSAGEWTSGGEQYF.

This clonotype was counted at least ten times. The rearrangement uses TRBV11-1 and TRBJ2-1, with a tentative D call TRBD2 (5 bases). Germline V gives CDR1 SGHAT, CDR2 FQDESV (reference sequence). The CDR3 is 12 residues long. Trimming took off 5 bases at V and 9 bases at J, with 11 bases between the two ends. The CDR3 DNA sequence: TGTGCCAGCAGCCCAACAGAGGGTGAGCAGTTCTTC. Residues: CASSPTEGEQFF.

The rearrangement uses TRBV20-1 and TRBJ2-5; 7 positions match TRBD1. The germline V gene encodes CDR1 DFQATT and CDR2 SNEGSKA (reference sequence). This CDR3 has 14 residues. CDR3 amino acids: CSARRGRGLETQYF. In DNA form, the CDR3 reads TGCAGCGCCAGAAGGGGGCGAGGGCTGGAGACCCAGTACTTC.

This sequence joins TRBV27 and TRBJ1-3, with a possible D match to TRBD1 (5 bases). Germline assignment: CDR1 MNHEY and CDR2 SMNVEV (reference sequence). CDR3 length: 16 amino acids. With 3 bases removed from V and 4 bases from J, the gap between germline ends came to 16 bases. The CDR3, as DNA: TGTGCCAGCAGTTTCCATCGGGGCCATCAGGGAAACACCATATATTTT. Its protein is CASSFHRGHQGNTIYF.

The chain recombines TRBV7-8 with TRBJ2-5, with 9 positions matching TRBD1. Per germline, CDR1 SGHVS and CDR2 FQNEAQ. The J segment lost 5 bases and the V segment lost 0 bases, leaving 7 bases of the junction unmatched. This CDR3 is built from 16 residues. CDR3 in DNA: TGTGCCAGCAGCTTAGCGGGGACAGGGTATCGGGAGACCCAGTACTTC. This gives the protein CASSLAGTGYRETQYF.

There are a few counts of this clonotype. The chain joins TRBV12-3 or TRBV12-4 to TRBJ2-3; D gene unclear. Trimming took off 4 bases at V and 2 bases at J, with 13 bases between the two ends. CDR3 size: 15 residues. CDR3 in amino acids: CASSSGPADTDTQYF. The DNA of the CDR3 is TGTGCCAGCAGTTCCGGACCCGCCGACACAGATACGCAGTATTTT.

The V gene is TRBV6-5, the J gene TRBJ2-2, with TRBD2 as a possible D gene (5 bases). CDR3 size: 15 residues. With 6 bases removed from V and 5 bases from J, the gap between germline ends came to 16 bases. Per the germline V gene, CDR1 is MNHEY and CDR2 is SVGAGI. This CDR3 reads CASRSSMTGTGELFF. The CDR3 DNA reads as TGTGCCAGCAGATCCTCAATGACGGGAACCGGGGAGCTGTTTTTT.

This clonotype has only a few counts. This chain connects TRBV5-6 to TRBJ2-5, with TRBD1 matching 7 bases. CDR3 length: 14 amino acids. With 4 bases clipped from V and 5 bases from J, the junction kept 8 bases outside the gene matches. Germline V gene lookup returns CDR1 SGHDT and CDR2 YYEEEE. This CDR3 is CASSPDRYGETQYF. For the CDR3, the DNA is TGTGCCAGCAGCCCGGACAGGTATGGGGAGACCCAGTACTTC.

This clonotype has more than one count but fewer than ten. The chain uses TRBV7-7 and TRBJ2-2; D gene uncertain. Trimming stripped 5 bases from V and 2 bases from J, with 9 bases between. From germline, CDR1 is SSHAT and CDR2 FNYEAQ (reference sequence). The CDR3 sequence is 14 residues long. Written as DNA, the CDR3 is TGTGCCAGCAGCACCGGACCCAACACCGGGGAGCTGTTTTTT. Protein product: CASSTGPNTGELFF.

This clonotype was picked up a small number of times. The chain uses TRBV12-3 or TRBV12-4 and TRBJ2-1; TRBD2 agrees at 14 bases. There are 16 residues in the CDR3. V lost 6 bases to trimming and J lost 5 bases; unmatched junction nucleotides: 6. The CDR3 sequence: CASSPGLAGGNNEQFF. DNA for the CDR3: TGTGCCAGCAGCCCCGGACTAGCGGGGGGTAACAATGAGCAGTTCTTC.

This clonotype was picked up a small number of times. This sequence joins TRBV5-1 and TRBJ2-1, with 9 nucleotides matching TRBD2. V trimming: 4 bases; J trimming: 8 bases; junction bases outside the gene matches: 10. The CDR3 totals 15 residues. Germline lookup yields CDR1 SGHRS and CDR2 YFSETQ. DNA of the CDR3: TGCGCCAGCAGCGTCGGGACTAGCTCTTCCGATGAGCAGTTCTTC. It yields the protein CASSVGTSSSDEQFF. Looking up the rest from reference TRBV5-1 and TRBJ2-1 gives the full variable domain: KAGVTQTPRYLIKTRGQQVTLSCSPISGHRSVSWYQQTPGQGLQFLFEYFSETQRNKGNFPGRFSGRQFSNSRSEMNVSTLELGDSALYLCASSVGTSSSDEQFFGPGTRLTVL.

This clonotype was picked up a small number of times. The chain has TRBV6-2 or TRBV6-3 and TRBJ1-6; 8 bases fit TRBD1. Germline V CDR1 and CDR2: MNHEY, SVGEGT. The length of the CDR3 is 15 residues. Germline trimming cut 4 bases from V and 8 bases from J; bases unmatched to any gene: 7. CDR3 amino acids: CASSSYRGTDSPLHF. The CDR3 DNA sequence: TGTGCCAGCAGTTCCTACAGGGGGACCGATTCACCCCTCCACTTT.

By share, this clonotype ranks as medium-sized. The chain recombines TRBV28 with TRBJ1-4, with unresolved D. The CDR3 is 15 residues long. Germline assignment: CDR1 MDHEN and CDR2 SYDVKM. V was cut by 3 bases and J by 0 bases, with 8 bases left in between. CDR3 DNA sequence: TGTGCCAGCAGTTTCAGGTCGGCAACTAATGAAAAACTGTTTTTT. This codes for CASSFRSATNEKLFF.

The table lists this clonotype with a few counts. The chain links TRBV14 to TRBJ2-5, with no clear D. CDR1 SGHDN and CDR2 FVKESK come from the germline V gene. The CDR3 has 11 amino acids. Trimming pared 8 bases from V and 5 bases from J, leaving 9 bases between. For the CDR3, the DNA is TGTGCCAGCGGGTCGTGGGAGACCCAGTACTTC. Its protein is CASGSWETQYF.